This T cell receptor beta chain appears in the sequencing data of a study of OX40 agonist ivuxolimab in advanced cancers. Broader study findings: Antigen specificity remained undetermined for the expanded peripheral T cells.

Worth noting for this clone: Its cognate antigen is unknown.

Libraries were prepared by immunoSEQ multiplex PCR; TCRdb keeps only in-frame clonotypes and omits some of them. Counted here are roughly 77,000 clones, 92% occurring once; the ten biggest clones make up 0.45% to 0.65%. The CDR3 is made up of 15 amino acids. V lost 0 bases and J 4 bases, leaving 10 bases between the germline ends. CDR1 is LGHNA and CDR2 is YNFKEQ in the germline V gene. The sequenced sample was CD4+ or CD8+ T cells sorted from blood, obtained in a trial of the OX40 agonist ivuxolimab. This chain joins TRBV4-2 and TRBJ1-3, with D perhaps matching TRBD1 (6 bases). The TCR was taken from an adult with an advanced solid tumor such as melanoma, head and neck, liver or kidney cancer. In nucleotides, the CDR3 is TGTGCCAGCAGCCAAGACAGGGGACCAGGAAACACCATATATTTT. It codes for CASSQDRGPGNTIYF.